The rows below give T cell receptor beta chains drawn from one sample of a study of blood T cell repertoires in COVID-19. Clones were read by immunoSEQ multiplex PCR, and TCRdb kept only the in-frame ones, dropping some. This table has around 260,000 clones, 85% to 90% appearing once. Source material: peripheral blood. All receptors come from a man younger than 30 with active or convalescent COVID-19. Both conserved end residues are part of each CDR3. D genes are given only for firm matches. Size values are once, few and many counts, or a class for expanded clones, and some rows have none.

clone size	J gene	V gene	D gene	CDR3 length	CDR3 DNA	CDR3 protein
-	TRBJ2-2	TRBV29-1	-	13	TGCAGCGCTCCCCTTGCGAACACCGGGGAGCTGTTTTTT	CSAPLANTGELFF
-	TRBJ2-5	TRBV3-1/TRBV3-2	-	15	TGTGCCAGCAGCCTCTACGGGAGCGCTCTAGAGACCCAGTACTTC	CASSLYGSALETQYF
-	TRBJ2-7	TRBV10-1	-	16	TGCGCCAGCCCGGTCTCCACCGGGACAAAAGGTTACGAGCAGTACTTC	CASPVSTGTKGYEQYF
-	TRBJ2-2	TRBV2	TRBD1	14	TGTGCCAGCACCAGGACAGGGAACACCGGGGAGCTGTTTTTT	CASTRTGNTGELFF
-	TRBJ1-4	TRBV29-1	TRBD1	13	TGCAGCGCGCGACAGGGGCGGGTTGAAAAACTGTTTTTT	CSARQGRVEKLFF
-	TRBJ1-5	TRBV24-1	-	14	TGTGCCACCAGTGATTACAGGGAATCTCAGCCCCAGCATTTT	CATSDYRESQPQHF
-	TRBJ1-5	TRBV6-5	-	13	TGTGCCAGCAGGAGCGGGAGCCTGGGGCCCCAGCATTTT	CASRSGSLGPQHF
-	TRBJ2-7	TRBV6-1	-	13	TGTGCCAGCAGTGAGAGCGGATTCTACGAGCAGTACTTC	CASSESGFYEQYF
-	TRBJ1-4	TRBV6-5	-	11	TGTGCCAGCAGTTTGGCTGAAAAACTGTTTTTT	CASSLAEKLFF
-	TRBJ2-5	TRBV6-5	TRBD1	13	TGTGCCAGCAGCCCCGACAGGGAAGCGACCCAGTACTTC	CASSPDREATQYF
-	TRBJ1-6	TRBV28	-	17	TGTGCCAGCCGGGCGGTAGGGCAGGGAGGATTTAATTCACCCCTCCACTTT	CASRAVGQGGFNSPLHF
-	TRBJ2-6	TRBV18	-	16	TGTGCCAGCTCACCACCCCCGGGGGCTGGGGCCAACGTCCTGACTTTC	CASSPPPGAGANVLTF
-	TRBJ2-2	TRBV27	-	13	TGTGCCAGCAGGACGGGGAACACCGGGGAGCTGTTTTTT	CASRTGNTGELFF
-	TRBJ2-1	TRBV9	TRBD2	17	TGTGCCAGCAGCCATCGGACTAGCGGGAGTCTCGGCAATGAGCAGTTCTTC	CASSHRTSGSLGNEQFF
-	TRBJ1-5	TRBV24-1	TRBD1	17	TGTGCCACCAGTGGAGGGACAGGGGGAGTTTGGGATCAGCCCCAGCATTTT	CATSGGTGGVWDQPQHF
once	TRBJ2-2	TRBV7-9	-	13	TGTGCCAGCAGCCCCGCAGGCACCGGGGAGCTGTTTTTT	CASSPAGTGELFF
once	TRBJ2-5	TRBV15	-	15	TGTGCCACCAGCAGAGACCGGGGAGGACAAGAGACCCAGTACTTC	CATSRDRGGQETQYF
-	TRBJ1-4	TRBV12-3/TRBV12-4	TRBD1	12	TGTGCCAGCAACAGGGGCAGGGAAAAACTGTTTTTT	CASNRGREKLFF
-	TRBJ2-1	TRBV6-2/TRBV6-3	-	14	TGTGCCAGCAGCCTCCCCCCTAGGTTCAATGAGCAGTTCTTC	CASSLPPRFNEQFF
-	TRBJ1-4	TRBV28	TRBD1	16	TGTGCCAGCATAGCCCCCCCGGGACAGCGGACTGAAAAACTGTTTTTT	CASIAPPGQRTEKLFF
-	TRBJ1-1	TRBV9	-	14	TGTGCCAGCAGCGGACTGACGGTGAACACTGAAGCTTTCTTT	CASSGLTVNTEAFF
-	TRBJ2-2	TRBV24-1	-	15	TGTGCCACCGAACACCGTAGTTCCGGGTCCGGGGAGCTGTTTTTT	CATEHRSSGSGELFF
-	TRBJ2-7	TRBV6-5	-	14	TGTGCCAGCAGTTACTCGGACAGCTCCTACGAGCAGTACTTC	CASSYSDSSYEQYF
-	TRBJ1-2	TRBV4-1	-	15	TGCGCCAGCAGCCCCACCCCAGGGCCTGGCTATGGCTACACCTTC	CASSPTPGPGYGYTF
-	TRBJ2-3	TRBV3-1/TRBV3-2	-	13	TGTGCCAGCAGCCAAGTCCTCTTAGATACGCAGTATTTT	CASSQVLLDTQYF
-	TRBJ1-6	TRBV6-5	TRBD1	15	TGTGCCAGCAGTTACTCCTACAGGGGCCGTTCACCCCTCCACTTT	CASSYSYRGRSPLHF
-	TRBJ2-3	TRBV29-1	TRBD2	15	TGCAGCGCTAGGCACCTAGCGGGGGCTGGAGATACGCAGTATTTT	CSARHLAGAGDTQYF
-	TRBJ2-5	TRBV7-3	-	15	TGTGCCAGCAGCCCAGGCGACGGGATACTCGGGACCCAGTACTTC	CASSPGDGILGTQYF
few	TRBJ1-5	TRBV5-1	-	17	TGCGCCAGCGGACTTCGGAACAAGGGTCGTGGCAATCAGCCCCAGCATTTT	CASGLRNKGRGNQPQHF
-	TRBJ2-1	TRBV28	-	13	TGTGCCAGCGTTTCGGGGGGCAGGGATGAGCAGTTCTTC	CASVSGGRDEQFF
-	TRBJ2-5	TRBV13	-	17	TGTGCCAGCAGCCTGAAACTAACCGGGACGGGGAAGCGGGTCCAGTACTTC	CASSLKLTGTGKRVQYF
once	TRBJ1-3	TRBV6-5	TRBD1	15	TGTGCCAGCGCCCGAACCGGGACAGGGGGAAACACCATATATTTT	CASARTGTGGNTIYF
-	TRBJ1-1	TRBV3-1/TRBV3-2	TRBD1	16	TGTGCCAGCAGCCAAGGATCCGGGACAGAGAACACTGAAGCTTTCTTT	CASSQGSGTENTEAFF
-	TRBJ2-7	TRBV28	-	15	TGTGCCAGCAGTTTATTAGGAGGGGATGGGAGGGAGCAGTACTTC	CASSLLGGDGREQYF
-	TRBJ1-2	TRBV5-4	-	14	TGTGCCAGCAGCGGGACTGGGTTAGGCTATGGCTACACCTTC	CASSGTGLGYGYTF
-	TRBJ2-7	TRBV24-1	TRBD2	13	TGTGCCACCGAAACTAGCGGGGTTGACGAGCAGTACTTC	CATETSGVDEQYF
-	TRBJ2-5	TRBV5-1	-	13	TGCGCCACCGGAGGGCGCCCACAAGAGACCCAGTACTTC	CATGGRPQETQYF
-	TRBJ1-2	TRBV28	-	13	TGTGCCAGCAGTTTAGTGACAGACTATGGCTACACCTTC	CASSLVTDYGYTF
-	TRBJ1-2	TRBV5-1	-	14	TGCGCCAGCAGCCCCAACGCCCGGGGGTATGGCTACACCTTC	CASSPNARGYGYTF
-	TRBJ1-4	TRBV7-2	-	17	TGTGCCAGCAGCCCCCCGGGGGGAGTTTCCTTTAATGAAAAACTGTTTTTT	CASSPPGGVSFNEKLFF
-	TRBJ1-1	TRBV5-1	-	14	TGCGCCAGCAGCTTACAGGGACGGGAAACTGAAGCTTTCTTT	CASSLQGRETEAFF
-	TRBJ1-5	TRBV10-3	TRBD1	15	TGTGCCATCAGTGAGTCGGGACAGGGGTGGGAGCCCCAGCATTTT	CAISESGQGWEPQHF
-	TRBJ2-7	TRBV19	-	19	TGTGCCAGTAGCCCTTTATTACGCCCGGGGGGCGGGCCCCCCTACGAGCAGTACTTC	CASSPLLRPGGGPPYEQYF
-	TRBJ1-2	TRBV6-5	-	15	TGTGCCAGCAGTCGAGACCCCGGACAGCACTATGGCTACACCTTC	CASSRDPGQHYGYTF
-	TRBJ2-2	TRBV5-6	TRBD2	15	TGTGCCAGCAGCTTCGTGGCGGGACTAACCGGGGAGCTGTTTTTT	CASSFVAGLTGELFF
-	TRBJ2-5	TRBV5-5	TRBD2	17	TGTGCCAGCAGCTTGGGGGTACTAGCGGGAGGTCGAGAGACCCAGTACTTC	CASSLGVLAGGRETQYF
few	TRBJ1-1	TRBV3-1/TRBV3-2	TRBD1	16	TGTGCCAGCAGCCCGTTCCCGGGACAGGGCAACACTGAAGCTTTCTTT	CASSPFPGQGNTEAFF
-	TRBJ1-4	TRBV19	-	16	TGTGCCAGTAGTATCGGGGACACAACAACTAATGAAAAACTGTTTTTT	CASSIGDTTTNEKLFF
-	TRBJ1-1	TRBV7-9	-	13	TGTGCCAGCAGCTCGACCGGGGTGGGTGAAGCTTTCTTT	CASSSTGVGEAFF
-	TRBJ1-3	TRBV15	-	13	TGTGCCACCAGCACCTTCTCTGGAAACACCATATATTTT	CATSTFSGNTIYF
-	TRBJ2-7	TRBV3-1/TRBV3-2	-	11	TGTGCCAGCAGCCACTCCGGCGAGCAGTACTTC	CASSHSGEQYF
-	TRBJ2-5	TRBV7-9	TRBD1	14	TGTGCCAGCAGCCCGGGACAGGGGACGGAGACCCAGTACTTC	CASSPGQGTETQYF
-	TRBJ1-3	TRBV12-3/TRBV12-4	-	12	TGTGCCAGCAGGGGAGGGGACGGGGCCATATATTTT	CASRGGDGAIYF
once	TRBJ2-7	TRBV11-3	TRBD1	17	TGTGCCAGCAGCCCCGGACAGGGGAGGGGCGACTCCTACGAGCAGTACTTC	CASSPGQGRGDSYEQYF
-	TRBJ2-3	TRBV18	TRBD2	16	TGTGCCAGCTCACCCTTAAGCGGGGGGGCGGAGGATACGCAGTATTTT	CASSPLSGGAEDTQYF
few	TRBJ2-3	TRBV6-5	-	13	TGTGCCACCTCGGGACTTCCCACAGATACGCAGTATTTT	CATSGLPTDTQYF
-	TRBJ1-4	TRBV19	-	13	TGTGCCAGTAGCCGGGTTTGGAATGAAAAACTGTTTTTT	CASSRVWNEKLFF